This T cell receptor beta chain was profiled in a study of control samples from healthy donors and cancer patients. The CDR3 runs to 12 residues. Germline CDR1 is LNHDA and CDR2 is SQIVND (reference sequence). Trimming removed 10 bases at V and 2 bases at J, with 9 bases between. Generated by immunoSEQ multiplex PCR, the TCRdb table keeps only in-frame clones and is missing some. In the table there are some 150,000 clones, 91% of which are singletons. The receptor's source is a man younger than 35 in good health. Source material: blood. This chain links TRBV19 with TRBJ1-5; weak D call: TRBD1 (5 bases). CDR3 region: CATRGGNQPQHF. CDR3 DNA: TGTGCCACCCGAGGGGGCAATCAGCCCCAGCATTTT.